This TCR beta chain was profiled in a study of cytomegalovirus exposure and HLA in healthy donors. General study findings and limits: A later analysis appeared to link common viral pathogens to several of the most significant clusters.

The primer mix had 60 Vbeta and 13 Jbeta primers. Some clones are missing from TCRdb's copy, which holds only in-frame ones; the method was immunoSEQ multiplex PCR. This table holds about 140,000 clones, less than 80% found once. Concerning this clone itself: Its antigen is as yet unknown.

Germline V lookup: CDR1 LNHDA, CDR2 SQIVND (reference sequence). This CDR3 contains 14 residues. The ends were cut back, 4 bases at V and 0 bases at J, with 6 bases in the middle. The V gene is TRBV19, the J gene TRBJ2-2, with D perhaps TRBD1 (5 bases). The TCR was taken from a woman in her fifties or sixties in good health and CMV-seropositive. Input material: PBMCs. This chain's CDR3 is CASSRQPNTGELFF. CDR3 DNA sequence: TGTGCCAGTAGTAGACAGCCGAACACCGGGGAGCTGTTTTTT.